The present T cell receptor (beta chain) was sequenced within a study of blood T cells in healthy people across ages (dated by TCRdb to about 2015). Turning to the overall study: Template switching captured roughly one uniquely barcoded TCR beta cDNA molecule per two T cells in model experiments. The donors were split into four age groups: young (average around 15 years), middle-aged (about 40), aged (62) and long-lived (over 80). Using the same blood draw, the study looked at two additional independent replicas of 1 million unique cDNA reads for two donors, one aged 18 to 30 and the other aged 80 or older. The study measured age-related changes in TCR beta repertoire diversity using deep sequencing normalized with unique cDNA molecular identifiers. To avoid experimental bias, donors of different ages were distributed randomly across sequencing lanes.

The full study reports these points: Compared with the aged group, the long-lived group had more naive CD4+ T cells, fewer expanded clones and increased TCR diversity, a pattern suggesting age selection. Bulk unsorted PBMC profiling prevented conclusive comparison of naive and antigen-experienced compartments. Observed TCR beta diversity per million T cells fell roughly linearly with age, and a significant reduction was already apparent by age approximately 41. The percentage of naive T cells measured by flow cytometry correlated strongly with observed TCR beta diversity. Total diversity estimates from one million sequenced T cells were considered lower bounds and underestimates. The CMV infection status of donors was not known, potentially confounding age-related changes in expanded clonotypes.

Concerning this clonotype: There is no known antigen for this receptor. No qualities accompany the bases; no much larger clone lies one base away.

From the cysteine up to the phenylalanine, the CDR3 has a length of 15 residues. Only CDR3 DNA remains: 45 bases, in frame from the first base. Trimming removed 1 base from V and 6 bases from J, leaving 16 bases between the germline ends. The germline V gene gives CDR1 as SGHRS and CDR2 as YFSETQ. Donors were 30 to 45 systemically healthy Caucasian individuals from Russia aged roughly 6 to 95 years. Each donor gave ten milliliters of peripheral blood, collected into EDTA-treated Vacutainer tubes. PBMCs were isolated by Ficoll-Paque density-gradient centrifugation, with at least 6 million obtained per sample. Total RNA, at least 6 micrograms per sample, was extracted from PBMCs with Trizol reagent. Naive CD45RAhigh/CD27high T cell percentages were measured by flow cytometry on a PBMC aliquot from every donor. The protocol used for the library was 5' RACE. Sequencing instrument: Illumina HiSeq 2500. The second PCR ran for about 7 to 11 cycles and used a J-beta primer mix along with a sample-barcoded 5' primer. Each TCR beta cDNA molecule received a unique molecular identifier from a template-switch 5' adaptor carrying 12 random nucleotides. Each sample yielded at least 2.5 million CDR3-containing paired-end reads. First-strand cDNA was synthesized from all RNA with the Mint cDNA synthesis kit, primed by a TRBC-specific oligonucleotide. After uracil-DNA glycosylase treatment, a first 18-cycle PCR used universal primers M1SS and BC2_uni_R on all cDNA. The study's processing was this. Each sample was normalized by randomly selecting 1 million high-quality reads, each carrying a distinct molecular identifier. Reads with shared molecular identifiers were discarded instead of being binned into consensus sequences. MiTCR, run with a Q25 quality threshold and the strictest error-elimination algorithm, handled CDR3 identification, clonotype clustering and error correction. A nonparametric unseen species model with Euler transformation was used to estimate a lower bound on total TCR beta diversity. TCRdb reran the public reads through fastp at Q25 and MiXCR, keeping productive beta chains. Rows with a matching CDR3 protein are joined into one entry that keeps the most common DNA and genes. The V and J calls come from TCRdb's annotation, not from the publication. Present in this sample are about 1.6 million distinct CDR3 sequences, 30% to 35% of which were seen just once. Of the sample, 11% is held by the ten largest clones.

Specimen: blood. The sequence was obtained from a woman in her thirties in good health. The chain is encoded by TRBV5-1 joined to TRBJ1-2, with TRBD1 perhaps the D gene, on 5 matching bases. The encoded CDR3 is CASSLSARGPNGYTF. The base sequence is TGCGCCAGCAGCTTGTCAGCCCGGGGCCCCAATGGCTACACCTTC. Here the CDR3 is joined to the reference TRBV5-1 and TRBJ1-2 genes, and the full variable domain is: KAGVTQTPRYLIKTRGQQVTLSCSPISGHRSVSWYQQTPGQGLQFLFEYFSETQRNKGNFPGRFSGRQFSNSRSEMNVSTLELGDSALYLCASSLSARGPNGYTFGSGTRLTVV.